The 9 T cell receptor beta chains below were found in one sample sequenced in a study of blood T cell repertoires in COVID-19. Only in-frame clones appear in the TCRdb table, and some are missing; sequencing was by immunoSEQ multiplex PCR. Altogether 60,000 or so clones are present, roughly 85% being singletons, with the ten largest covering about 17%. The sequenced sample was peripheral blood. The receptors here all came from a human donor in a cohort sampled during active COVID-19.

The CDR3 region has the DNA TGTGCCAGCAGCTTGGGGAGAAGTAATGAAAAACTGTTTTTT. Its protein product is CASSLGRSNEKLFF. V usage is TRBV7-9 and J usage is TRBJ1-4; no clear D. This CDR3 has 14 amino acids. Deletions cut 3 bases from V and 4 bases from J, with 9 bases between. Germline V lookup: CDR1 SEHNR, CDR2 FQNEAQ (reference sequence).

V gene TRBV29-1 combines with J gene TRBJ2-3; TRBD2 agrees at 8 bases. CDR3 length: 10 amino acids. After removal of 7 bases from V and 7 bases from J, the junction contained 1 base not matched to a gene. From germline, CDR1 is SQVTM and CDR2 ANQGSEA. The CDR3 nucleotides read TGCAGCGGGACTAGCTATACGCAGTATTTT. Amino acids: CSGTSYTQYF.

V is TRBV7-2 and J is TRBJ2-1; 13 positions match TRBD2. This CDR3 has 18 residues. CDR1 is SGHTA and CDR2 is FQGNSA in the germline V gene. Trimming took 4 bases from V and 0 from J; bases not matched to a gene: 6. CDR3 amino acids: CASSSGLAGTYSYNEQFF. The CDR3 nucleotides read TGTGCCAGCAGCTCGGGACTAGCGGGGACCTACTCCTACAATGAGCAGTTCTTC.

This chain joins TRBV6-6 and TRBJ1-5, with no clear D. The germline gives CDR1 MNHNY, CDR2 SVGAGI (reference sequence). The CDR3 runs to 13 residues. The V gene lost 2 bases and the J gene lost 4 bases, with 6 bases spanning the gap. This chain's CDR3 is CASSYGGNQPQHF. The DNA for the CDR3 is TGTGCCAGCAGTTACGGCGGAAATCAGCCCCAGCATTTT.

J is TRBJ1-3 and V is TRBV10-3; D gene uncertain. V was pared by 3 bases and J by 0 bases, with 12 bases between. The length of the CDR3 is 16 residues. Germline values: CDR1 ENHRY, CDR2 SYGVKD. This CDR3 reads CAISDSGGYSGNTIYF. CDR3 coding DNA: TGTGCCATCAGTGATAGTGGAGGGTACTCTGGAAACACCATATATTTT.

The V and J genes are TRBV11-3 and TRBJ1-1; D might be TRBD1 (5 bases). Trimming removed 6 bases from V and 0 bases from J, with 11 bases in between. The CDR3 length is 14 residues. CDR1 and CDR2 (germline): SGHNT, YENEEA. CDR3 nucleotide sequence: TGTGCCAGCAGTGGAGGGGCCTTGAACACTGAAGCTTTCTTT. Amino acids: CASSGGALNTEAFF.

The CDR3, as DNA: TGTGCCATCAGTCCCGGGACAGGGGACACTGAAGCTTTCTTT. Its protein product is CAISPGTGDTEAFF. The chain is built from TRBV10-3 and TRBJ1-1, with 10 bases that match TRBD1. The CDR3 covers 14 residues. The germline V gene has CDR1 ENHRY and CDR2 SYGVKD. The ends lost 5 bases at V and 3 bases at J; junction bases unmatched: 3.

There are a few counts of this clone. The V gene is TRBV6-6, the J gene TRBJ2-5; a weak D match, TRBD1 (6 bases). From germline, CDR1 is MNHNY and CDR2 SVGAGI (reference sequence). The CDR3 runs 13 residues. V was shortened by 5 bases and J by 5 bases, with 12 bases between the two germline ends. The CDR3 DNA reads TGTGCCAGCAGTATCAGGGGTTCTGAGACCCAGTACTTC. Protein: CASSIRGSETQYF.

J is TRBJ2-1 and V is TRBV19, with 7 bases lining up with TRBD1. CDR3 length: 16 amino acids. V shed 1 base, J shed 2 bases, and the junction held 5 bases outside the gene matches. CDR1 LNHDA and CDR2 SQIVND come from the germline V gene (reference sequence). This CDR3 is CASSIASQGPYNEQFF. Here the CDR3 DNA reads TGTGCCAGTAGTATAGCGTCACAGGGGCCCTACAATGAGCAGTTCTTC.